This T cell receptor beta chain emerged from a study of blood T cells in healthy people across ages. The CDR3 covers 8 residues. The ends were cut back, 12 bases at V and 11 bases at J, with 10 bases in the middle. Germline lookup yields CDR1 KGHDR and CDR2 SFDVKD. This clonotype has only a few counts. Then a second PCR, running roughly 7 to 11 cycles, was carried out with a sample-barcoded 5' primer and a J-beta primer mix. MiXCR, applied by TCRdb to the 5' RACE reads, yields one record per CDR3 protein. This table holds fewer than 950,000 distinct CDR3 sequences, around 36% found once. The clonotype originates from a man aged 18 to 30 in good health. Sequenced material: blood. The chain uses TRBV24-1 and TRBJ2-7; the D is unclear. Here the CDR3 reads CAALREYF. CDR3 bases: TGTGCCGCCCTAAGGGAGTACTTC.